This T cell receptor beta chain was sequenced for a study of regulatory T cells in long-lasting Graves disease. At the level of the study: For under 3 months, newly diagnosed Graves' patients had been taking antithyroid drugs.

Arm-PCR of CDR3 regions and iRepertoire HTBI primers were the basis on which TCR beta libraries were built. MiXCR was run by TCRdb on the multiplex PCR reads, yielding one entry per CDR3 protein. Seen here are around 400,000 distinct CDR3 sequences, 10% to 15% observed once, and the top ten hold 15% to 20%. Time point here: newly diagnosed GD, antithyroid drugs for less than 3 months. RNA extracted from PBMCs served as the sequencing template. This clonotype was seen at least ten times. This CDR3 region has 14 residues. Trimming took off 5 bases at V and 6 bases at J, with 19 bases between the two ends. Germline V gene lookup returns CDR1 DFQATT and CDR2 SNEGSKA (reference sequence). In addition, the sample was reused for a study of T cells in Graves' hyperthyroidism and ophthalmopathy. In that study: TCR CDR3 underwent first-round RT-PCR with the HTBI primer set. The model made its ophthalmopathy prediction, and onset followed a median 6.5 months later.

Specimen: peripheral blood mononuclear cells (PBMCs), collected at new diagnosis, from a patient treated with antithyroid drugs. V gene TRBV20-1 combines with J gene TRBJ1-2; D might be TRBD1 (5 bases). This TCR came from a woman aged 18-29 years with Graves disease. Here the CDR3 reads CSAWDSTGTHGYTF. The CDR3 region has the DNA TGCAGTGCTTGGGATTCTACCGGGACTCATGGCTACACCTTC.